This T cell receptor beta chain originates from a study of cytomegalovirus exposure and HLA in healthy donors. Clones were sequenced by immunoSEQ multiplex PCR, and TCRdb holds only the in-frame ones, with some missing. This table holds some 120,000 clones, around 90% found once. The donors were part of the validation cohort of roughly 130 subjects. That cohort was separate from the first cohort, which comprised 500 to 700 subjects. Points on this clone: What it binds is unknown.

The V and J ends lost 0 bases and 4 bases respectively, with 11 bases between them. Germline CDR1 reads SGHRS; CDR2 reads YFSETQ. This CDR3 has 15 residues. Findings of the study overall: Altogether, 160 or so TCR beta chains were recorded as cytomegalovirus-associated. Most TCR sequences were rare, but some public TCRs occurred in many donors. For cytomegalovirus status, the classifier reportedly gave diagnoses with high specificity and sensitivity.

The clonotype originates from a woman aged 18-30 years in good health and CMV-seronegative. The chain joins TRBV5-1 to TRBJ1-3, with D possibly matching TRBD1 (6 bases). The sequenced sample consisted of PBMCs. The CDR3 region is CASSLGTEIGNTIYF. CDR3 DNA: TGCGCCAGCAGCTTGGGGACAGAAATCGGAAACACCATATATTTT. Looking up the rest from reference TRBV5-1 and TRBJ1-3 gives the full variable domain: KAGVTQTPRYLIKTRGQQVTLSCSPISGHRSVSWYQQTPGQGLQFLFEYFSETQRNKGNFPGRFSGRQFSNSRSEMNVSTLELGDSALYLCASSLGTEIGNTIYFGEGSWLTVV.